This T cell receptor (beta chain) was sequenced in a study of graft-versus-host responses after intestinal transplantation. General study results and limits: Ileal or blood samples showed some GvH clones first, and such clones were also found in recipient marrow. Early post-transplant declines in HvG were associated with peak levels of circulating GvH clones.

Germline loops: CDR1 WSHSY, CDR2 SAAADI. This CDR3 has 14 amino acids. V lost 8 bases and J lost 0, with 11 bases in between. Details on this clone: What it binds is unknown.

Clones were read by immunoSEQ multiplex PCR, and TCRdb kept only the in-frame ones, dropping some. This table holds 93,000 or so clones, over 85% found once. The chain couples TRBV10-2 to TRBJ1-5; no clear D gene. The specimen comprised unstimulated CD8+ T cells sorted from spleen or lymph node cells, sampled before intestinal transplant. The TCR originated in a human donor who received an intestinal transplant. The CDR3 DNA reads TGCGCCAGCGGACCCGACCATAGCAATCAGCCCCAGCATTTT. Amino acid sequence: CASGPDHSNQPQHF.